This T cell receptor (beta chain) was retrieved from a study of T cell changes during pregnancy in multiple sclerosis. Deletions cut 2 bases from V and 1 base from J, with 14 bases between. The CDR3 has 16 residues. Germline CDR1 reads MNHEY; CDR2 reads SVGAGI. Only in-frame clones appear in the TCRdb table, and some are missing; sequencing was by immunoSEQ multiplex PCR. Of approximately 70,000 clones listed, under 95% were seen once; the top ten hold about 1.5%. The sample was peripheral blood, taken in the second trimester of pregnancy. This receptor was taken from a female donor in good health, enrolled as a control in a pregnancy study. This chain joins TRBV6-5 and TRBJ2-5; D is perhaps TRBD1 (5 bases). The CDR3 reads CASSYGAGRIQETQYF. DNA of the CDR3: TGTGCCAGCAGTTACGGGGCAGGCCGCATCCAAGAGACCCAGTACTTC.